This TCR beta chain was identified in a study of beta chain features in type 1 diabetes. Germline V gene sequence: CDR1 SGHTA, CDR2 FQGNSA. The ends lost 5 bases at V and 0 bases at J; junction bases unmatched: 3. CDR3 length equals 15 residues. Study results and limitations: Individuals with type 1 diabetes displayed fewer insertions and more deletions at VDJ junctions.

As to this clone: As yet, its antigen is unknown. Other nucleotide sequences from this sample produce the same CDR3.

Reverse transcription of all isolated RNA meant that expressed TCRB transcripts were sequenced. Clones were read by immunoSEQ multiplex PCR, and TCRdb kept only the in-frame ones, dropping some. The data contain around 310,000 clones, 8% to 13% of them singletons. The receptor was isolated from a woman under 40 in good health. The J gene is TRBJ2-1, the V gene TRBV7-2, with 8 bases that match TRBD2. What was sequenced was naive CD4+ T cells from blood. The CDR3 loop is CASSRGGSSYNEQFF. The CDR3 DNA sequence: TGTGCCAGCAGCCGGGGGGGGAGCTCCTACAATGAGCAGTTCTTC.